The 8 T cell receptor beta chains given below trace back to one sample, sequenced in a study of beta chain features in type 1 diabetes. Study-wide results and caveats: Type 1 diabetes patients had TCRB CDR3s that were shorter (moderately but significantly so) in all four CD4+ subsets.

What was sequenced were expressed TCRB transcripts, since all of the isolated RNA had been reverse transcribed. Only in-frame clones appear in the TCRdb table, and some are missing; sequencing was by immunoSEQ multiplex PCR. The data hold more than 250,000 clones, with 13% to 15% observed a single time. These receptors lack a known antigen. Material for sequencing was naive CD4+ T cells from blood. These receptors all come from a man in his thirties or forties with type 1 diabetes.

The chain couples TRBV7-8 to TRBJ2-3; D is unresolved. Germline V gene sequence: CDR1 SGHVS, CDR2 FQNEAQ. This CDR3 contains 15 residues. Trimming took off 3 bases at V and 2 bases at J, with 12 bases between the two ends. CDR3 nucleotides: TGTGCCAGCAGCTTCTCGTGGCGGATCACAGATACGCAGTATTTT. This encodes CASSFSWRITDTQYF.

This clone was recorded a few times. This chain links TRBV28 with TRBJ1-5; D unclear. V was trimmed by 3 bases and J by 3 bases, leaving 6 bases between them. The CDR3 consists of 13 residues. Germline V gives CDR1 MDHEN, CDR2 SYDVKM. The CDR3 spells CASSLRPNQPQHF. DNA for the CDR3: TGTGCCAGCAGTTTGAGGCCCAATCAGCCCCAGCATTTT.

There are a few counts of this clone. The chain combines TRBV30 with TRBJ2-5, with TRBD2 identical over 7 bases. The trim removed 3 bases at V and 5 bases at J, leaving 6 bases unmatched. The V gene's germline CDR1 is GTSNPN and CDR2 SVGIG (reference sequence). This CDR3 has 13 amino acids. CDR3 in DNA: TGTGCCTGGAGCGGGGGGTCTGGGGAGACCCAGTACTTC. Protein product: CAWSGGSGETQYF.

The chain employs TRBV18 and TRBJ2-7; tentatively, D is TRBD1 (5 bases). Germline V CDR1 and CDR2: KGHSH, LQKENI. The length of the CDR3 is 14 residues. Trimming pared 6 bases from V and 7 bases from J, leaving 19 bases between. CDR3 nucleotides: TGTGCCAGCTCCCCCGACAGCATCCTGGTGGAGCAGTACTTC. It is translated as CASSPDSILVEQYF.

The chain links TRBV7-2 to TRBJ2-5, with D possibly TRBD1 on 5 matching bases. Trimming pared 5 bases from V and 4 bases from J, leaving 11 bases between. This CDR3 contains 13 residues. Germline V lookup: CDR1 SGHTA, CDR2 FQGNSA. The CDR3 nucleotides read TGTGCCAGCAGCCAGGGCCAGGGAGAGACCCAGTACTTC. It encodes CASSQGQGETQYF.

This clone was counted only a few times. The chain links TRBV7-9 to TRBJ2-1; TRBD2 matches 10 bases. Germline CDR1 reads SEHNR; CDR2 reads FQNEAQ (reference sequence). The junction had 4 bases not matched to a gene; V was cut back by 4 bases and J by 4 bases. The CDR3 runs 15 residues. CDR3 DNA sequence: TGTGCCAGCAGCTCTAGCGGGAGCCCTTACAATGAGCAGTTCTTC. Translated, it gives CASSSSGSPYNEQFF.

This clone was recorded a few times. The chain is built from TRBV5-4 and TRBJ1-1; D is undetermined. Looked up from germline, CDR1 is SGHNT and CDR2 is YYREEE (reference sequence). The V end lost 1 base, the J end lost 4 bases, and 8 bases lay between the germline ends. The CDR3 is 13 residues long. DNA for the CDR3: TGTGCCAGCAGCTTGTTCTCCAGCACTGAAGCTTTCTTT. It translates to CASSLFSSTEAFF. Complete variable domain (other parts from reference TRBV5-4 and TRBJ1-1): ETGVTQSPTHLIKTRGQQVTLRCSSQSGHNTVSWYQQALGQGPQFIFQYYREEENGRGNFPPRFSGLQFPNYSSELNVNALELDDSALYLCASSLFSSTEAFFGQGTRLTVV.

CDR3 protein: CASSLGTAGGGEQYF. The CDR3 bases are TGCGCCAGCAGCTTGGGTACAGCGGGAGGGGGAGAGCAGTACTTC. The chain carries TRBV5-1 and TRBJ2-7; 10 bases line up with TRBD2. Per germline, CDR1 SGHRS and CDR2 YFSETQ. The V segment lost 0 bases and the J segment 7 bases; nucleotides outside the gene matches: 7. The CDR3 length is 15 residues.